A selection of T cell receptor beta chains follows, all from one sample in a study of human T cells and chemical hapten exposure. Via MiXCR, TCRdb re-called the RACE reads, giving one row per CDR3 protein. The profile shows 350,000 to 400,000 distinct CDR3 sequences, about 6.3% of them singletons. The sample was whole blood, taken in connection with sensitization to the hapten diphenylcyclopropenone (DPC). The receptor set was obtained from a young woman with alopecia areata. Some clones in this sample may be carry-over from other donors' samples. Each CDR3 is given with its conserved first and last residue.

CASSADGFTSGKNIQYF	TRBV27	TRBJ2-4
CAISESINQPQHF	TRBV10-3	TRBJ1-5
CASSLEGSNSPLHF	TRBV18	TRBJ1-6
CASSPPETDEQYF	TRBV9	TRBJ2-7
CASSRDGPNYGYTF	TRBV6-5	TRBJ1-2
CASSPAAHEQYF	TRBV5-1	TRBJ2-7
CASSQDPGGSSEKLFF	TRBV4-3	TRBJ1-4
CASSKTLEGGEQYF	TRBV27	TRBJ2-7
CASSGATGKSGNTIYF	TRBV6-1	TRBJ1-3
CSASSSSGATDTQYF	TRBV20-1	TRBJ2-3
CASSEHIAGGREQYF	TRBV7-2	TRBJ2-7
CASSQYEGTDTQYF	TRBV3-1	TRBJ2-3
CASSPKGGQSDEQYF	TRBV9	TRBJ2-7
CASSQTGSPGEKLFF	TRBV4-3	TRBJ1-4
CASSLDAEGTDTQYF	TRBV7-9	TRBJ2-3
CASSLVRRGYEQYF	TRBV11-2	TRBJ2-7
CASNDAPRVQETQYF	TRBV6-7	TRBJ2-5
CSARDIRGHQETQYF	TRBV20-1	TRBJ2-5
CASEPGRGMNTEAFF	TRBV12-3/TRBV12-4	TRBJ1-1
CSARDRALLQTQYF	TRBV20-1	TRBJ2-5
CSARSGTGEETQYF	TRBV20-1	TRBJ2-5
CASSKSTGWETEAFF	TRBV5-1	TRBJ1-1
CASRPSGGSPHNEQFF	TRBV28	TRBJ2-1
CASRRVSQLGGMEQYF	TRBV6-5	TRBJ2-7
CASSNRDQPQHF	TRBV3-1	TRBJ1-5
CSARQTLAYEQYF	TRBV20-1	TRBJ2-7
CASSLQGGPYEQYF	TRBV27	TRBJ2-7
CASSPSGGHGYTF	TRBV7-8	TRBJ1-2
CASSTTGTGERNIQYF	TRBV6-2/TRBV6-3	TRBJ2-4
CASSEAWDVSGQFF	TRBV2	TRBJ2-1
CASSLQRPQPQHF	TRBV18	TRBJ1-5
CSASREINQPQHF	TRBV20-1	TRBJ1-5
CASSSSSGTAYGYTF	TRBV7-6	TRBJ1-2
CASSLEWNVLTF	TRBV7-2	TRBJ2-6
CAISEFPGRTDTQYF	TRBV10-3	TRBJ2-3
CASSLVRTGELFF	TRBV12-3/TRBV12-4	TRBJ2-2
CSVEDRGPMNTEAFF	TRBV29-1	TRBJ1-1
CASLQGRTEAFF	TRBV28	TRBJ1-1
CASSQDPQGLDEQFF	TRBV4-3	TRBJ2-1
CASSDGVNTGELFF	TRBV2	TRBJ2-2
CASSPGTGTTQPQHF	TRBV12-3/TRBV12-4	TRBJ1-5
CASNRDTPRHEQYF	TRBV5-1	TRBJ2-7
CASSLAAQRGTGELFF	TRBV5-1	TRBJ2-2
CASSLRGAELFPTNEKLFF	TRBV7-2	TRBJ1-4
CASSLAGQYGYTF	TRBV5-1	TRBJ1-2
CASSEAYGVTDTQYF	TRBV6-1	TRBJ2-3
CASSLRGLAAEAFF	TRBV7-8	TRBJ1-1
CASSLVAGGGYGEKLFF	TRBV5-1	TRBJ1-4
CASSHDGIYGYTF	TRBV11-2	TRBJ1-2
CASSSQGDRGYTF	TRBV28	TRBJ1-2
CASSEVGQGKEKLFF	TRBV2	TRBJ1-4
CASSLGWTGGNYGYTF	TRBV7-2	TRBJ1-2
CASSVAPGVDTIYF	TRBV9	TRBJ1-3
CASSRGIRYGYTF	TRBV3-1	TRBJ1-2
CASSHLAGQTYEQYF	TRBV6-5	TRBJ2-7
CSALGQGISYEQYF	TRBV20-1	TRBJ2-7
CATSLPTLRDAGELFF	TRBV24-1	TRBJ2-2
CASSHPSGGINEQFF	TRBV4-1	TRBJ2-1
CASSLDRGGDGYTF	TRBV5-4	TRBJ1-2